Sequencing of this T cell receptor (beta chain) was carried out in a study of cytomegalovirus exposure and HLA in healthy donors. General study points: Cytomegalovirus-associated status was assigned to fewer than 200 TCR beta chains.

The CDR3 spans 16 residues. Trimming stripped 2 bases from V and 3 bases from J, with 14 bases between. The germline V gene has CDR1 SNHLY and CDR2 FYNNEI. A remark on this clone: Its matching antigen is unknown.

The PCR used 60 Vbeta and 13 Jbeta primers. Some clones are missing from TCRdb's copy, which holds only in-frame ones; the method was immunoSEQ multiplex PCR. The sample consists of around 190,000 clones, over 60% of them appearing once. V and J are TRBV2 and TRBJ1-3, with D perhaps TRBD1 (6 bases). The TCR was taken from a man aged 35 to 55 in good health and CMV-seronegative. The sample consisted of PBMCs. DNA of the CDR3: TGTGCCAGCAGTGAAAGGACAGCACTACGTGGAAACACCATATATTTT. Its protein product is CASSERTALRGNTIYF.